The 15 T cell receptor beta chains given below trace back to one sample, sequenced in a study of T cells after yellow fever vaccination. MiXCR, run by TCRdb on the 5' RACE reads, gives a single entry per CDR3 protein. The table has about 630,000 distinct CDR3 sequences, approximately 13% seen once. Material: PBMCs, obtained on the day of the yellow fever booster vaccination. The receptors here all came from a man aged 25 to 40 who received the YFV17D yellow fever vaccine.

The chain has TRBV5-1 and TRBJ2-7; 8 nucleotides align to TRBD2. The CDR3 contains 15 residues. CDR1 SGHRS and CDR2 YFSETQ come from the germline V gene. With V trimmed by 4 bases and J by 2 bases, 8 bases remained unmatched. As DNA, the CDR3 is TGCGCCAGCAGCGCAACGACTAGCGCGCCCTACGAGCAGTACTTC. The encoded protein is CASSATTSAPYEQYF. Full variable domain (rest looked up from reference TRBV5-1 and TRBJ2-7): KAGVTQTPRYLIKTRGQQVTLSCSPISGHRSVSWYQQTPGQGLQFLFEYFSETQRNKGNFPGRFSGRQFSNSRSEMNVSTLELGDSALYLCASSATTSAPYEQYFGPGTRLTVT.

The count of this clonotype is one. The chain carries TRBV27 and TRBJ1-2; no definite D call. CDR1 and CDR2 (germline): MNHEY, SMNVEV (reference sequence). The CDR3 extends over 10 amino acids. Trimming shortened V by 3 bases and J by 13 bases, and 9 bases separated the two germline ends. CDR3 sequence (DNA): TGTGCCAGCAGTTTTAATGTTCCCACCTTC. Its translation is CASSFNVPTF.

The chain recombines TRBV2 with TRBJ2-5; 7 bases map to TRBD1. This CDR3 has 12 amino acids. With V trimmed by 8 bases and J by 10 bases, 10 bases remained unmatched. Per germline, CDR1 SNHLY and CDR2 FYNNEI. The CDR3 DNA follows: TGTGCCAGCGACCTGCCCCAGGGGGTCCAGTACTTC. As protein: CASDLPQGVQYF.

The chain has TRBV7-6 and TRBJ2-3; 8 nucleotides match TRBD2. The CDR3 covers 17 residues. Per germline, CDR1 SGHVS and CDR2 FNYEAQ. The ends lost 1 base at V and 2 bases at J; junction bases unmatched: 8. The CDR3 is CASSLDRGGPATDTQYF. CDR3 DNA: TGTGCCAGCAGCTTAGATCGGGGGGGTCCAGCCACAGATACGCAGTATTTT. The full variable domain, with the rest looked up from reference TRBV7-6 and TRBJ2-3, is GAGVSQSPRYKVTKRGQDVALRCDPISGHVSLYWYRQALGQGPEFLTYFNYEAQQDKSGLPNDRFSAERPEGSISTLTIQRTEQRDSAMYRCASSLDRGGPATDTQYFGPGTRLTVL.

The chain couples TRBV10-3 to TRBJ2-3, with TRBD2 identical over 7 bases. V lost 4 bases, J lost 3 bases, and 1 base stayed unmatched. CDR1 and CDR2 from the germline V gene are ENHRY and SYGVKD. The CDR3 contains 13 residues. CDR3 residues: CAISAGGTDTQYF. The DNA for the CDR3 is TGTGCCATCAGTGCGGGGGGTACAGATACGCAGTATTTT.

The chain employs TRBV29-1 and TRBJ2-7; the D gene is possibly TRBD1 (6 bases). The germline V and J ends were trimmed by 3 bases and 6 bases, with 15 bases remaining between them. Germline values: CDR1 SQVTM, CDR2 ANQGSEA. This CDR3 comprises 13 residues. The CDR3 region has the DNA TGCAGCGTTGACGGGGACACCGTACGCGAGCAGTACTTC. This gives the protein CSVDGDTVREQYF.

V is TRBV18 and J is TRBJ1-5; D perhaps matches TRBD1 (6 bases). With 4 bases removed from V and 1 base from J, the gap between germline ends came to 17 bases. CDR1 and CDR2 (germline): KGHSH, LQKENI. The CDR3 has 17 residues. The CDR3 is CASSRDLRTASNQPQHF. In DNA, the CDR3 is TGTGCCAGCTCACGTGATTTACGGACAGCGAGCAATCAGCCCCAGCATTTT.

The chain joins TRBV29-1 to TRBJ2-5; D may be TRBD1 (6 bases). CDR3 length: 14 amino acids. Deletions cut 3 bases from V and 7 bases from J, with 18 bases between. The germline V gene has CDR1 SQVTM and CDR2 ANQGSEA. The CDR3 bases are TGCAGCGTTGATGTCAGGGGACCGCCCGGGACCCAGTACTTC. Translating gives CSVDVRGPPGTQYF.

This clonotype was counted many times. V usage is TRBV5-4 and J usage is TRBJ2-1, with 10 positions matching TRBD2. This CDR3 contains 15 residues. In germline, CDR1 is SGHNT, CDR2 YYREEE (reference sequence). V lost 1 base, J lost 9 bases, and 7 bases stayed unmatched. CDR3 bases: TGTGCCAGCAGCTTGAGACTAGCGGGCCTTCGTGAGCAGTTCTTC. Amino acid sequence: CASSLRLAGLREQFF.

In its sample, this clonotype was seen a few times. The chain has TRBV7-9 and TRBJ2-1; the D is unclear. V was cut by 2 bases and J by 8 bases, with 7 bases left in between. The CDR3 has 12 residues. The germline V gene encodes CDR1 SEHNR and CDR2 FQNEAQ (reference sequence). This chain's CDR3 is CASSLLTHEQFF. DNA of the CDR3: TGTGCCAGCAGCTTACTGACACATGAGCAGTTCTTC.

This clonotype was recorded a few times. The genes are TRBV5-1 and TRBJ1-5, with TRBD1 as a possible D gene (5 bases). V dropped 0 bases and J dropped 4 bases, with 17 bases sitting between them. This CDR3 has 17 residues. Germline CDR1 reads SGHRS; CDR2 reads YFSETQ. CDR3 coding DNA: TGCGCCAGCAGCTTGGGGAACGGGACGGATCTTAATCAGCCCCAGCATTTT. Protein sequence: CASSLGNGTDLNQPQHF.

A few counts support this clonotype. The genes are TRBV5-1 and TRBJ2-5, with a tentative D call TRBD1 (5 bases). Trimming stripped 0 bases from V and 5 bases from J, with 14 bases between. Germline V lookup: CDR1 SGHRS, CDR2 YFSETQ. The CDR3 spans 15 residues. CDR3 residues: CASSLGNWGRETQYF. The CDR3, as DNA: TGCGCCAGCAGCTTGGGGAATTGGGGCCGGGAGACCCAGTACTTC.

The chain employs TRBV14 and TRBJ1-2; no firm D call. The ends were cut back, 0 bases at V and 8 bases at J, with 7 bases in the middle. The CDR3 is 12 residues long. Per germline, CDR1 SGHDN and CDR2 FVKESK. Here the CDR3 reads CASSQEAVGYTF. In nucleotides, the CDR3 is TGTGCCAGCAGCCAAGAGGCCGTGGGCTACACCTTC. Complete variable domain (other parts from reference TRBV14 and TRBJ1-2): EAGVTQFPSHSVIEKGQTVTLRCDPISGHDNLYWYRRVMGKEIKFLLHFVKESKQDESGMPNNRFLAERTGGTYSTLKVQPAELEDSGVYFCASSQEAVGYTFGSGTRLTVV.

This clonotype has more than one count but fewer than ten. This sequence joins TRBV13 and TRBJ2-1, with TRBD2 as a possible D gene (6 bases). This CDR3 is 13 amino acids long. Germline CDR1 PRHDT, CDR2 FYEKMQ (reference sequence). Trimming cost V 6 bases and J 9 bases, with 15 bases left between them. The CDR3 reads CASSMTRAGEQFF. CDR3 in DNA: TGTGCCAGCAGTATGACTAGGGCGGGTGAGCAGTTCTTC.

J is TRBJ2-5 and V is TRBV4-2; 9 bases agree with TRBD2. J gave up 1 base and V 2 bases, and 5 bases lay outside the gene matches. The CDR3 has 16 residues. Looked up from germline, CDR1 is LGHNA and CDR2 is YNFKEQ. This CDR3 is CASSQRTSAGQETQYF. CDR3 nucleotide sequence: TGTGCCAGCAGCCAAAGGACTAGCGCGGGCCAAGAGACCCAGTACTTC.